This T cell receptor beta chain was identified in a study of cytomegalovirus exposure and HLA in healthy donors. Study at large: Falling in the Caucasian-associated ancestry cluster were about four fifths of under 500 genotyped donors. Regarding the study as a whole: A later analysis revealed that TCR association rates differed between HLA loci, peaking at DRB1 and bottoming out at HLA-C. Cytomegalovirus-associated TCR beta chains were listed, numbering 150 to 200.

The germline CDR1 and CDR2 sequences are KGHSH and LQKENI. The CDR3 length is 15 residues. The junction had 7 bases not matched to a gene; V was cut back by 4 bases and J by 4 bases. The PCR ran on 60 Vbeta and 13 Jbeta primers. Sequencing was performed with immunoSEQ multiplex PCR; in TCRdb, only in-frame clones are kept and a portion is missing. The repertoire has roughly 160,000 clones, about three quarters of them found once; the top ten carry 1.5%. Comments on this clone: Antigen specificity is unknown.

The receptor comes from a girl aged 10 to 17 in good health and CMV-seronegative. V usage is TRBV18 and J usage is TRBJ1-5, with 7 bases fitting TRBD1. The specimen was PBMCs. The CDR3: CASSLDRDGNQPQHF. The CDR3 bases are TGTGCCAGCTCACTTGACAGGGACGGGAATCAGCCCCAGCATTTT.